These 21 T cell receptor beta chains originate from one sample sequenced in a study of control samples from healthy donors and cancer patients. The method was immunoSEQ multiplex PCR; TCRdb's version includes in-frame clones alone and lacks a portion of them. Among 100,000 to 150,000 clones listed, more than 85% were seen once. Sequencing input: blood. These receptors came from a man between 18 and 29 years old in good health.

The rearrangement joins TRBV6-2 or TRBV6-3 to TRBJ2-2, with a tentative D call TRBD2 (7 bases). CDR3 length: 16 amino acids. The V gene lost 6 bases and the J gene lost 8 bases, with 22 bases spanning the gap. Germline-derived CDR1 and CDR2 are MNHEY and SVGEGT. The CDR3 region is CASSSPEGGDLGELFF. The CDR3 region has the DNA TGTGCCAGCAGCTCCCCGGAGGGGGGGGATCTGGGGGAGCTGTTTTTT.

The chain couples TRBV19 to TRBJ2-7; the match to TRBD1 covers 7 bases. There are 15 residues in the CDR3. Germline assignment: CDR1 LNHDA and CDR2 SQIVND (reference sequence). Trimming took 4 bases from V and 1 from J; bases not matched to a gene: 7. This CDR3 is CASSTAGTASYEQYF. The CDR3 nucleotides read TGTGCCAGTAGTACGGCCGGGACAGCGTCCTACGAGCAGTACTTC.

This chain connects TRBV27 to TRBJ1-2; 10 nucleotides line up with TRBD1. V lost 5 bases and J lost 7; bases outside the gene matches: 4. Germline V lookup: CDR1 MNHEY, CDR2 SMNVEV (reference sequence). The CDR3 extends over 13 amino acids. CDR3 in amino acids: CASSPGTGAGYTF. The CDR3 DNA reads TGTGCCAGCAGTCCGGGGACAGGGGCTGGCTACACCTTC.

CDR3 region: CASSDSGQGPDTQYF. CDR3 in DNA: TGTGCCAGCAGCGACTCCGGACAGGGCCCAGATACGCAGTATTTT. The chain is built from TRBV9 and TRBJ2-3, with 8 positions matching TRBD1. From germline, CDR1 is SGDLS and CDR2 YYNGEE. The V and J ends lost 3 bases and 4 bases, in that order; junction bases with no gene match: 7. The CDR3 has 15 amino acids. The full variable domain, its missing parts supplied by reference TRBV9 and TRBJ2-3, is DSGVTQTPKHLITATGQRVTLRCSPRSGDLSVYWYQQSLDQGLQFLIQYYNGEERAKGNILERFSAQQFPDLHSELNLSSLELGDSALYFCASSDSGQGPDTQYFGPGTRLTVL.

CDR3 DNA sequence: TGTGCCAGCAGTTTTATTTCAGGGGCGGGTTTAGCCTATGGCTACACCTTC. Residues: CASSFISGAGLAYGYTF. The rearrangement joins TRBV28 to TRBJ1-2, with D possibly matching TRBD1 (6 bases). Germline V gene data show CDR1 as MDHEN and CDR2 as SYDVKM. The CDR3 runs 17 residues. The V end lost 3 bases, the J end lost 4 bases, and 21 bases lay between the germline ends.

V gene TRBV5-1 combines with J gene TRBJ1-1; D is perhaps TRBD1 (6 bases). Trimming pared 2 bases from V and 0 bases from J, leaving 11 bases between. Germline lookup yields CDR1 SGHRS and CDR2 YFSETQ. CDR3 size: 15 residues. The CDR3 region is CASSFSDRMNTEAFF. The CDR3 nucleotides are TGCGCCAGCAGCTTCTCAGACAGGATGAACACTGAAGCTTTCTTT.

This clone turned up a few times. The chain uses TRBV2 and TRBJ1-1, with 12 positions matching TRBD1. This CDR3 contains 13 residues. With V trimmed by 6 bases and J by 6 bases, 2 bases remained unmatched. The V gene's germline CDR1 is SNHLY and CDR2 FYNNEI. The CDR3: CASRGTGGSEAFF. Here the CDR3 DNA reads TGTGCCAGCAGGGGGACAGGGGGCTCTGAAGCTTTCTTT.

The V call is TRBV9, the J call TRBJ2-1; weak D call: TRBD2 (5 bases). CDR3 length: 14 amino acids. The germline V gene has CDR1 SGDLS and CDR2 YYNGEE. Trimming took 4 bases from V and 5 from J, leaving 13 bases between them. CDR3 protein: CASSPAGDDNEQFF. The CDR3 coding sequence is TGTGCCAGCAGCCCCGCGGGCGACGACAATGAGCAGTTCTTC.

V usage is TRBV19 and J usage is TRBJ2-1; 7 nucleotides align to TRBD1. Germline trimming cut 5 bases from V and 4 bases from J; bases unmatched to any gene: 11. The CDR3 contains 16 residues. Germline CDR1 is LNHDA and CDR2 is SQIVND (reference sequence). CDR3: CASSRLDGQDYNEQFF. CDR3 sequence (DNA): TGTGCCAGTAGTCGTTTAGATGGACAGGATTACAATGAGCAGTTCTTC.

The chain recombines TRBV29-1 with TRBJ2-3, with D unclear. CDR1 is SQVTM, CDR2 ANQGSEA, per germline. The CDR3 sequence is 11 residues long. V was pared by 5 bases and J by 6 bases, with 9 bases between. The CDR3 reads CSVRVGDTQYF. CDR3 DNA sequence: TGCAGCGTTCGCGTCGGGGATACGCAGTATTTT.

The V and J genes are TRBV4-2 and TRBJ1-5; 9 bases line up with TRBD1. Germline V gene data show CDR1 as LGHNA and CDR2 as YNFKEQ. V dropped 3 bases and J dropped 3; count of bases not matched to a gene: 6. CDR3 length equals 16 residues. CDR3 sequence reads: CASSHGQGRDNQPQHF. In DNA, the CDR3 is TGTGCCAGCAGCCACGGACAGGGGCGAGACAATCAGCCCCAGCATTTT.

The V gene is TRBV19, the J gene TRBJ1-2; maybe TRBD1 (6 bases). V was pared by 5 bases and J by 9 bases, with 10 bases between. CDR3 length: 11 amino acids. Germline CDR1 reads LNHDA; CDR2 reads SQIVND (reference sequence). The CDR3: CASSPGDSYTF. For the CDR3, the DNA is TGTGCCAGTAGTCCAGGGGACAGCTACACCTTC.

The chain recombines TRBV27 with TRBJ2-3; the D is unclear. Germline assignment: CDR1 MNHEY and CDR2 SMNVEV (reference sequence). V was shortened by 4 bases and J by 9 bases, with 11 bases between the two germline ends. The CDR3 contains 12 residues. The DNA of the CDR3 is TGTGCCAGCAGTTCCCCGGGTGGCACGCAGTATTTT. This gives the protein CASSSPGGTQYF.

This sequence joins TRBV18 and TRBJ2-7; the D gene is possibly TRBD2 (5 bases). This CDR3 spans 15 amino acids. In germline, CDR1 is KGHSH, CDR2 LQKENI. The V gene lost 2 bases and the J gene lost 3 bases, with 14 bases spanning the gap. In DNA, the CDR3 is TGTGCCAGCTCACCAACGCGGGTACAAAACTACGAGCAGTACTTC. Protein sequence: CASSPTRVQNYEQYF.

The genes are TRBV7-9 and TRBJ1-6; D uncertain. Germline V CDR1 and CDR2: SEHNR, FQNEAQ (reference sequence). The V end was cut by 2 bases, the J end by 4 bases, with 9 bases between. The CDR3 has 15 residues. The CDR3 DNA reads as TGTGCCAGCAGCTTATCCGACGGGTATAATTCACCCCTCCACTTT. Translation: CASSLSDGYNSPLHF. Complete variable domain (other parts from reference TRBV7-9 and TRBJ1-6): DTGVSQNPRHKITKRGQNVTFRCDPISEHNRLYWYRQTLGQGPEFLTYFQNEAQLEKSRLLSDRFSAERPKGSFSTLEIQRTEQGDSAMYLCASSLSDGYNSPLHFGNGTRLTVT.

The chain links TRBV3-1 (or the pseudogene TRBV3-2) to TRBJ1-2, with D possibly matching TRBD1 (5 bases). With 1 base removed from V and 7 bases from J, the gap between germline ends came to 10 bases. The germline V gene encodes CDR1 LGHDT and CDR2 YNNKEL (reference sequence). The CDR3 totals 13 residues. The CDR3 loop is CASSQVGAGGYTF. The CDR3 bases are TGTGCCAGCAGCCAAGTAGGGGCTGGTGGCTACACCTTC.

The J gene is TRBJ1-1, the V gene TRBV6-2 or TRBV6-3, with 7 bases lining up with TRBD1. This CDR3 region has 12 residues. Germline CDR1 MNHEY, CDR2 SVGEGT. V lost 6 bases and J lost 8; bases outside the gene matches: 6. The DNA for the CDR3 is TGTGCCAGCAGCCAGACAGGGTCGGAAGCTTTCTTT. This translates into CASSQTGSEAFF.

The CDR3 nucleotides are TGTGCCAGCAGCCAAACGACAGGGGGCTTCTCCTCTGGAAACACCATATATTTT. Translated: CASSQTTGGFSSGNTIYF. This sequence joins TRBV7-6 and TRBJ1-3, with 10 bases identical to TRBD1. Germline CDR1 reads SGHVS; CDR2 reads FNYEAQ. J lost 0 bases, V lost 5 bases, and 10 bases had no gene match. The CDR3 contains 18 residues.

The chain joins TRBV10-1 to TRBJ2-3; D remains unclear. Trimming shortened V by 3 bases and J by 5 bases, and 3 bases separated the two germline ends. Per germline, CDR1 WNHNN and CDR2 SYGVQD (reference sequence). This CDR3 is built from 11 residues. CDR3 loop: CASSDGDTQYF. For the CDR3, the DNA is TGCGCCAGCAGTGATGGAGATACGCAGTATTTT.

The CDR3 DNA sequence: TGTGCCAGCAGCTTAGTAGGGGCCGGAAAGGGCACCCTCCACTTT. Its protein is CASSLVGAGKGTLHF. This rearrangement joins TRBV13 to TRBJ1-6; D is possibly TRBD1 (5 bases). The germline V and J ends were trimmed by 1 base and 14 bases, with 18 bases remaining between them. The CDR3 sequence is 15 residues long. Looked up from germline, CDR1 is PRHDT and CDR2 is FYEKMQ (reference sequence).

This clone was counted once. The chain links TRBV19 to TRBJ2-5; the D gene is possibly TRBD2 (7 bases). The CDR3 sequence is 15 residues long. The V end was cut by 1 base, the J end by 5 bases, with 14 bases between. The germline V gene has CDR1 LNHDA and CDR2 SQIVND (reference sequence). In DNA, the CDR3 is TGTGCCAGTAGTATAGTAGACGGGGGGCGGGAGACCCAGTACTTC. Protein: CASSIVDGGRETQYF.